These 22 T cell receptor beta chains were sequenced from one sample in a study of T cell responses to AZD1222 COVID-19 vaccine. Method: immunoSEQ multiplex PCR; TCRdb's copy keeps in-frame clones and lacks some. This table has tens of thousands of clones, roughly 82% appearing once. The specimen was peripheral blood, collected on day 0 of AZD1222 vaccination. Receptors were obtained from an adult in good health.

This sequence joins TRBV28 and TRBJ2-1, with TRBD2 matching over 7 bases. Losses at the gene ends were 6 bases for V and 0 bases for J; bases not matched to a gene: 11. There are 17 residues in the CDR3. Germline-derived CDR1 and CDR2 are MDHEN and SYDVKM. CDR3 nucleotide sequence: TGTGCCAGCAGCCCCGGACTAGTCTTTAGCTCCTACAATGAGCAGTTCTTC. Translated, it gives CASSPGLVFSSYNEQFF.

The chain couples TRBV6-1 to TRBJ1-5, with 8 bases lining up with TRBD1. With V trimmed by 4 bases and J by 7 bases, 12 bases remained unmatched. Germline CDR1 MNHNS, CDR2 SASEGT. The CDR3 covers 16 residues. The CDR3 loop reads CASSGQVQGDGQPQHF. For the CDR3, the DNA is TGTGCCAGCAGTGGCCAAGTACAGGGGGACGGACAGCCCCAGCATTTT.

The chain employs TRBV28 and TRBJ1-1, with a possible D match to TRBD1 (6 bases). V lost 10 bases to trimming and J lost 3 bases, with 12 bases between them. Germline CDR1 MDHEN, CDR2 SYDVKM. The CDR3 consists of 12 residues. In DNA form, the CDR3 reads TGTGCCATAAAGGACAGCTACACTGAAGCTTTCTTT. This encodes CAIKDSYTEAFF.

The chain employs TRBV28 and TRBJ2-1, with 8 nucleotides matching TRBD2. The CDR3 runs 17 residues. The V and J ends lost 2 bases and 2 bases, in that order; junction bases with no gene match: 8. Per germline, CDR1 MDHEN and CDR2 SYDVKM. The CDR3 DNA is TGTGCCAGCAGTTTAGCGGGAGGAATAACGCCCTACAATGAGCAGTTCTTC. Its translation: CASSLAGGITPYNEQFF.

The rearrangement uses TRBV9 and TRBJ2-5; D gene ambiguous. Trimming took 2 bases from V and 5 from J, leaving 13 bases between them. The CDR3 contains 14 residues. Germline V gene data show CDR1 as SGDLS and CDR2 as YYNGEE. As DNA, the CDR3 is TGTGCCAGCAGCGTCGGGTCTGGGGTTGAGACCCAGTACTTC. This sequence encodes CASSVGSGVETQYF.

The V call is TRBV28, the J call TRBJ2-2, with 9 bases matching TRBD2. Germline CDR1 reads MDHEN; CDR2 reads SYDVKM. This CDR3 is built from 14 residues. With V trimmed by 8 bases and J by 3 bases, 4 bases remained unmatched. The chain's CDR3 is CASQREAYTGELFF. The CDR3 nucleotides read TGTGCCAGCCAGCGGGAGGCTTACACCGGGGAGCTGTTTTTT.

The rearrangement uses TRBV19 and TRBJ2-7; 7 bases align to TRBD1. J gave up 3 bases and V 2 bases, and 1 base lay outside the gene matches. The CDR3 covers 13 residues. Per germline, CDR1 LNHDA and CDR2 SQIVND (reference sequence). CDR3 sequence (DNA): TGTGCCAGTAGTATAACAGGGGACTACGAGCAGTACTTC. Its translation: CASSITGDYEQYF.

The V gene is TRBV7-9, the J gene TRBJ1-1; weak D call: TRBD1 (5 bases). V lost 5 bases, J lost 0 bases, and 22 bases lay in between. Looked up from germline, CDR1 is SEHNR and CDR2 is FQNEAQ (reference sequence). This CDR3 has 18 amino acids. This CDR3 is CASSHLGGTPLVNTEAFF. In DNA form, the CDR3 reads TGTGCCAGCAGCCACCTAGGCGGGACCCCATTAGTGAACACTGAAGCTTTCTTT.

The chain links TRBV24-1 to TRBJ1-1; no definite D call. Germline values: CDR1 KGHDR, CDR2 SFDVKD. Trimming cost V 3 bases and J 1 base, with 5 bases left between them. There are 13 residues in the CDR3. As DNA, the CDR3 is TGTGCCACCAGTGATGCATGGAACACTGAAGCTTTCTTT. This sequence encodes CATSDAWNTEAFF.

This sequence joins TRBV18 and TRBJ2-1; D ambiguous. Germline V gene sequence: CDR1 KGHSH, CDR2 LQKENI. The length of the CDR3 is 11 residues. V lost 6 bases and J lost 8, with 8 bases in between. The CDR3, as DNA: TGTGCCAGCTCCCACTCGGATGAGCAGTTCTTC. It is translated as CASSHSDEQFF.

V gene TRBV4-1 combines with J gene TRBJ1-1; TRBD1 aligns across 8 bases. Germline trimming cut 1 base from V and 1 base from J; bases unmatched to any gene: 5. The CDR3 has 16 residues. The germline CDR1 and CDR2 sequences are MGHRA and YSYEKL. The CDR3 is CASSQGPGQGNTEAFF. The CDR3 region has the DNA TGCGCCAGCAGCCAAGGGCCCGGACAGGGGAACACTGAAGCTTTCTTT.

The chain employs TRBV10-3 and TRBJ1-1, with D possibly being TRBD1 (5 bases). Germline V lookup: CDR1 ENHRY, CDR2 SYGVKD. The germline V and J ends were trimmed by 6 bases and 0 bases, with 14 bases remaining between them. The CDR3 extends over 15 amino acids. DNA of the CDR3: TGTGCCATCAGAGATACGGGGGGATTGAACACTGAAGCTTTCTTT. It encodes CAIRDTGGLNTEAFF.

J is TRBJ1-1 and V is TRBV6-2 or TRBV6-3; D gene uncertain. Germline lookup yields CDR1 MNHEY and CDR2 SVGEGT. The length of the CDR3 is 15 residues. V dropped 2 bases and J dropped 4 bases, with 14 bases sitting between them. This CDR3 reads CASSYHVIRSTEAFF. CDR3 DNA: TGTGCCAGCAGTTACCACGTGATCAGGAGCACTGAAGCTTTCTTT.

The sample holds a few counts of this clone. The chain joins TRBV7-2 to TRBJ2-2; 11 bases are shared with TRBD2. This CDR3 has 16 amino acids. The J segment lost 7 bases and the V segment lost 1 base, leaving 5 bases of the junction unmatched. Per the germline V gene, CDR1 is SGHTA and CDR2 is FQGNSA. This CDR3 is CASSLGLAGKDGELFF. The CDR3 nucleotides read TGTGCCAGCAGCTTAGGACTAGCGGGAAAAGACGGGGAGCTGTTTTTT.

The chain recombines TRBV2 with TRBJ2-2; D possibly corresponds to TRBD1 (5 bases). Trimming stripped 3 bases from V and 5 bases from J, with 16 bases between. Germline V gives CDR1 SNHLY, CDR2 FYNNEI. This CDR3 region has 16 residues. The CDR3 nucleotides are TGTGCCAGCAGTGACACCGACAGATCACAGACCGGGGAGCTGTTTTTT. It specifies CASSDTDRSQTGELFF.

V usage is TRBV7-2 and J usage is TRBJ1-6; D ambiguous. V was cut by 1 base and J by 7 bases, with 11 bases left in between. The CDR3 consists of 15 residues. Germline V gene sequence: CDR1 SGHTA, CDR2 FQGNSA. The CDR3 DNA follows: TGTGCCAGCAGCTTAGGGGGTCTAGGGAATTCACCCCTCCACTTT. This sequence encodes CASSLGGLGNSPLHF.

The DNA for the CDR3 is TGTGCCAGCAGTCCTCGACTAGCGCACGAATTCCGCTCTGGGGCCAACGTCCTGACTTTC. Translated, it gives CASSPRLAHEFRSGANVLTF. The V gene is TRBV27, the J gene TRBJ2-6; TRBD2 aligns across 8 bases. Trimming cost V 5 bases and J 0 bases; bases outside gene matches: 15. Germline V gene lookup returns CDR1 MNHEY and CDR2 SMNVEV (reference sequence). CDR3 length equals 20 residues.

As DNA, the CDR3 is TGCAGCGTCACCGGGACAGGAAAAGAAAAACTGTTTTTT. Protein sequence: CSVTGTGKEKLFF. V and J are TRBV29-1 and TRBJ1-4, with 8 nucleotides matching TRBD1. The ends lost 6 bases at V and 8 bases at J; junction bases unmatched: 8. The CDR3 has 13 residues. Per germline, CDR1 SQVTM and CDR2 ANQGSEA.

The chain links TRBV4-3 to TRBJ2-5; D not resolved. Germline V gene lookup returns CDR1 LGHNA and CDR2 YSLEER. The CDR3 spans 15 residues. The V gene lost 3 bases and the J gene lost 5 bases, with 16 bases spanning the gap. CDR3 in amino acids: CASSHSANNQETQYF. The CDR3 DNA is TGCGCCAGCAGCCACTCGGCGAATAATCAGGAGACCCAGTACTTC.

The genes are TRBV2 and TRBJ2-7; tentative D call: TRBD1 (6 bases). V was clipped by 4 bases and J by 5 bases, with 12 bases between them. Germline CDR1 and CDR2: SNHLY and FYNNEI. The CDR3 has 13 amino acids. The CDR3, as DNA: TGTGCCAGCAGTGTCCAGGGGTACGACGAGCAGTACGTC. This encodes CASSVQGYDEQYV.

The chain joins TRBV9 to TRBJ1-1; D uncertain. V shed 0 bases and J shed 0 bases, with 12 bases lying between them. The CDR3 is 16 amino acids. Germline V gene lookup returns CDR1 SGDLS and CDR2 YYNGEE. The chain's CDR3 is CASSVGAGTMNTEAFF. CDR3 DNA: TGTGCCAGCAGCGTAGGAGCCGGCACTATGAACACTGAAGCTTTCTTT. Based on the CDR3 plus reference TRBV9 and TRBJ1-1, the full variable domain is DSGVTQTPKHLITATGQRVTLRCSPRSGDLSVYWYQQSLDQGLQFLIQYYNGEERAKGNILERFSAQQFPDLHSELNLSSLELGDSALYFCASSVGAGTMNTEAFFGQGTRLTVV.

CDR3 DNA sequence: TGTGCCAGCAGGGTAGCGGGGGAGCAGTACTTC. Protein sequence: CASRVAGEQYF. The rearrangement uses TRBV7-2 and TRBJ2-7, with 8 bases fitting TRBD2. The J segment lost 7 bases and the V segment lost 6 bases, leaving 2 bases of the junction unmatched. Germline CDR1 SGHTA, CDR2 FQGNSA. The CDR3 spans 11 residues.